This entry features one T cell receptor (beta chain) sequence. The method was immunoSEQ multiplex PCR; TCRdb's version includes in-frame clones alone and lacks a portion of them. Seen here are around 44,000 clones, 75% to 95% observed once, and the top ten hold 6.3%. The source of the sample is a study of brain T cells in children with intractable seizures. Surgery cases with the highest brain T cell transcript signatures were chosen for sequencing. The CDR3 loop spans 15 amino acids. Germline V gene data show CDR1 as KGHDR and CDR2 as SFDVKD. V shed 4 bases and J shed 1 base, with 12 bases lying between them.

This TCR came from a girl aged 2 to 10 with tuberous sclerosis and intractable seizures. The V call is TRBV24-1, the J call TRBJ2-5, with D tentatively TRBD1 (6 bases). Sequenced material: peripheral blood, taken at surgery. The CDR3 nucleotides read TGTGCCACCAGTGACCCCCAGGGGTCCCAAGAGACCCAGTACTTC. Protein product: CATSDPQGSQETQYF.